The rows below give T cell receptor beta chains drawn from one sample of a study of blood T cell repertoires in COVID-19. Libraries were prepared by immunoSEQ multiplex PCR; TCRdb keeps only in-frame clonotypes and omits some of them. Of 300,000 or so clones listed, 90% are singletons. The sample taken for sequencing was peripheral blood. The receptors were gathered from a woman aged 40 to 50 with acute or convalescent COVID-19. Both conserved end residues are part of each CDR3. The D gene is left open where the match is weak. The size field is filled for only some rows; it gives once, few, many or a size class.

NA,TRBV6-5,NA,TRBJ1-2,CASSYKGSGYTF,TGTGCCAGCAGTTATAAAGGGAGTGGCTACACCTTC
NA,TRBV19,NA,TRBJ1-2,CASSIVGQISYGYTF,TGTGCCAGTAGTATAGTTGGACAAATCAGCTATGGCTACACCTTC
NA,TRBV18,TRBD1,TRBJ2-3,CASSPTGQGGGIF,TGTGCCAGCTCACCGACGGGACAGGGAGGGGGTATTTTT
NA,TRBV18,NA,TRBJ1-6,CASSERSQAKGNSPLHF,TGTGCCAGCTCAGAAAGGTCGCAGGCCAAAGGAAATTCACCCCTCCACTTT
NA,TRBV27,TRBD1,TRBJ1-2,CASSPDRGIHGYTF,TGTGCCAGCAGTCCTGACAGGGGTATTCATGGCTACACCTTC
NA,TRBV28,TRBD2,TRBJ2-3,CASSFGGTRSTDTQYF,TGTGCCAGCAGTTTCGGGGGGACCCGAAGCACAGATACGCAGTATTTT
NA,TRBV9,NA,TRBJ1-2,CASSVEAGWGYGYTF,TGTGCCAGCAGCGTAGAGGCAGGGTGGGGCTATGGCTACACCTTC
NA,TRBV5-8,TRBD1,TRBJ1-5,CATGGTGGSVQHF,TGTGCCACCGGAGGCACAGGGGGGTCGGTCCAGCATTTT
once,TRBV5-5,TRBD1,TRBJ1-5,CASSSDGTGDQPQHF,TGTGCCAGCAGCTCGGATGGGACAGGGGATCAGCCCCAGCATTTT
NA,TRBV3-1/TRBV3-2,NA,TRBJ1-3,CASSQATGHGNTIYF,TGTGCCAGCAGCCAGGCTACAGGACACGGAAACACCATATATTTT
NA,TRBV4-1,TRBD1,TRBJ1-2,CASSQTYWDREFYGYTF,TGCGCCAGCAGCCAAACATATTGGGACAGAGAGTTCTATGGCTACACCTTC
NA,TRBV4-1,NA,TRBJ1-2,CASSQVVRSQNYGYTF,TGCGCCAGCAGCCAAGTCGTCCGCTCGCAGAACTATGGCTACACCTTC
NA,TRBV19,TRBD1,TRBJ1-6,CASSRDRESSPLHF,TGTGCCAGTAGTAGGGACAGGGAGAGCTCACCCCTCCACTTT
NA,TRBV29-1,NA,TRBJ1-5,CSVGTLYNQPQHF,TGCAGCGTTGGGACACTCTACAATCAGCCCCAGCATTTT
NA,TRBV10-1,NA,TRBJ2-3,CATTGGTDTQYF,TGCGCCACGACCGGGGGCACAGATACGCAGTATTTT
NA,TRBV2,TRBD2,TRBJ2-1,CASRDSGGATEQFF,TGTGCCAGCAGAGATAGCGGGGGGGCAACAGAGCAGTTCTTC
NA,TRBV28,TRBD1,TRBJ1-5,CASRSGGRQPQHF,TGTGCCAGCAGATCAGGGGGCCGGCAGCCCCAGCATTTT
NA,TRBV5-4,NA,TRBJ2-2,CASSPPAGTGELFF,TGTGCCAGCAGCCCCCCGGCGGGCACCGGGGAGCTGTTTTTT
NA,TRBV4-2,TRBD2,TRBJ2-1,CASSQDLAAGGPGDEQFF,TGTGCCAGCAGCCAAGATCTAGCAGCGGGGGGGCCGGGGGATGAGCAGTTCTTC
NA,TRBV15,TRBD1,TRBJ2-3,CATSRETGYTDTQYF,TGTGCCACCAGCAGAGAGACAGGGTACACAGATACGCAGTATTTT
NA,TRBV9,NA,TRBJ1-5,CASSVVRGHNQPQHF,TGTGCCAGCAGCGTAGTTAGGGGACACAATCAGCCCCAGCATTTT
NA,TRBV11-2,NA,TRBJ2-5,CASSRPTGSGETQYF,TGTGCCAGCAGTCGTCCCACAGGGTCGGGAGAGACCCAGTACTTC
NA,TRBV6-6,NA,TRBJ1-2,CASSYSRGRDGYTF,TGTGCCAGCAGTTACTCGCGGGGGAGGGACGGCTACACCTTC
once,TRBV19,NA,TRBJ1-1,CASRGDTLNTEAFF,TGTGCCAGTAGGGGCGACACGCTGAACACTGAAGCTTTCTTT
once,TRBV19,TRBD1,TRBJ1-2,CASSKLGTGLFWGNGYTF,TGTGCCAGTAGTAAACTCGGGACAGGGTTATTTTGGGGGAATGGCTACACCTTC
NA,TRBV19,NA,TRBJ1-2,CASSILQDGYGYTF,TGTGCCAGTAGTATTCTCCAGGATGGGTATGGCTACACCTTC
NA,TRBV6-4,TRBD1,TRBJ2-3,CASSVATGGTDTQYF,TGTGCCAGCAGTGTAGCGACAGGGGGCACAGATACGCAGTATTTT
NA,TRBV9,NA,TRBJ1-2,CASSVDSATGGYTF,TGTGCCAGCAGCGTAGATTCTGCAACGGGTGGCTACACCTTC
NA,TRBV9,NA,TRBJ1-2,CASRSGTGLNYGYTF,TGTGCCAGCAGGTCCGGAACTGGACTCAACTATGGCTACACCTTC
NA,TRBV6-4,NA,TRBJ2-3,CASSDSSGEDTQYF,TGTGCCAGCAGTGACTCTAGCGGCGAGGATACGCAGTATTTT
once,TRBV9,NA,TRBJ2-5,CASSVGSNQETQYF,TGTGCCAGCAGCGTAGGTAGCAACCAAGAGACCCAGTACTTC
NA,TRBV7-6,NA,TRBJ1-2,CASSALPFTGKGGYTF,TGTGCCAGCAGCGCACTCCCCTTTACAGGAAAGGGTGGCTACACCTTC
NA,TRBV10-2,NA,TRBJ1-6,CASSESQGSNSPLHF,TGCGCCAGCAGTGAGTCGCAGGGGTCCAATTCACCCCTCCACTTT
NA,TRBV4-2,TRBD1,TRBJ1-5,CASSQGGQGTNQPQHF,TGTGCCAGCAGCCAGGGTGGACAGGGGACCAATCAGCCCCAGCATTTT
once,TRBV21-1,NA,TRBJ2-6,CASSNFQWVGQDKVLTF,TGTGCCAGCAGCAACTTCCAGTGGGTAGGACAGGATAAAGTCCTGACTTTC
NA,TRBV6-5,TRBD2,TRBJ2-5,CASSYSGGLRETQYF,TGTGCCAGCAGTTACAGCGGGGGACTTAGGGAGACCCAGTACTTC
once,TRBV2,NA,TRBJ1-2,CASSGEAVVNGYTF,TGTGCCAGCAGTGGAGAGGCAGTAGTCAATGGCTACACCTTC
once,TRBV5-1,NA,TRBJ1-4,CASSLTANEKLFF,TGCGCCAGCAGCTTGACGGCTAATGAAAAACTGTTTTTT
NA,TRBV24-1,TRBD2,TRBJ2-1,CATSDLPGGALGNEQFF,TGTGCCACCAGTGATTTGCCGGGGGGGGCCCTCGGGAATGAGCAGTTCTTC
NA,TRBV20-1,TRBD1,TRBJ2-1,CSASLADRSSYNEQFF,TGCAGTGCTAGTTTGGCGGACAGGAGCTCCTACAATGAGCAGTTCTTC
NA,TRBV12-5,NA,TRBJ1-1,CASGRSTVMNTEAFF,TGTGCTAGTGGCCGCTCGACAGTTATGAACACTGAAGCTTTCTTT
NA,TRBV10-1,TRBD1,TRBJ1-1,CASSWTGATEAFF,TGCGCCAGCAGTTGGACAGGGGCCACTGAAGCTTTCTTT
NA,TRBV6-6,NA,TRBJ1-2,CASSPGANYGYTF,TGTGCCAGCAGTCCAGGGGCCAACTATGGCTACACCTTC
NA,TRBV30,NA,TRBJ1-1,CAWAEQGYTEAFF,TGTGCCTGGGCAGAACAGGGTTACACTGAAGCTTTCTTT
once,TRBV7-2,TRBD1,TRBJ1-6,CASSPPGQANSPLHF,TGTGCCAGCAGCCCCCCGGGACAGGCTAATTCACCCCTCCACTTT
NA,TRBV12-5,NA,TRBJ1-2,CASGLVLSGPNYGYTF,TGTGCTAGTGGTTTGGTACTGTCTGGTCCTAACTATGGCTACACCTTC
NA,TRBV19,TRBD2,TRBJ2-1,CASSTGGGASYNEQFF,TGTGCCAGTAGTACAGGCGGGGGTGCCTCCTACAATGAGCAGTTCTTC
NA,TRBV6-5,NA,TRBJ1-2,CASSAGDYGYTF,TGTGCCAGCAGCGCAGGGGACTATGGCTACACCTTC
NA,TRBV9,NA,TRBJ1-2,CASSVAGLYGYTF,TGTGCCAGCAGCGTAGCAGGCCTCTATGGCTACACCTTC
once,TRBV2,NA,TRBJ2-1,CASSGRGSHEQFF,TGTGCCAGCAGTGGACGGGGGAGCCATGAGCAGTTCTTC
NA,TRBV6-1,TRBD2,TRBJ2-6,CASSEKLAGGISGANVLTF,TGTGCCAGCAGTGAAAAACTCGCGGGGGGGATCTCTGGGGCCAACGTCCTGACTTTC
NA,TRBV2,NA,TRBJ1-2,CASSDSAANYGYTF,TGTGCCAGCAGTGATAGCGCAGCTAACTATGGCTACACCTTC
NA,TRBV5-1,NA,TRBJ2-2,CASSETGTGELFF,TGCGCCAGCAGCGAAACAGGGACCGGGGAGCTGTTTTTT
NA,TRBV10-3,NA,TRBJ1-5,CAISPDTSNQPQHF,TGTGCCATCAGCCCCGACACCTCTAATCAGCCCCAGCATTTT
NA,TRBV2,NA,TRBJ1-4,CASSGSQGEEKLFF,TGTGCCAGCAGTGGTTCACAGGGAGAAGAAAAACTGTTTTTT